Listed below are T cell receptor beta chains from one sample, sequenced in a study of breast tumors, draining lymph nodes, adjacent tissues. Each CDR3 protein is one row after TCRdb ran MiXCR on the multiplex PCR reads. The profile shows some 130,000 distinct CDR3 sequences, just under 20% of them singletons. The specimen sequenced was axillary lymph node tissue. These receptors all come from a female donor with breast cancer. Some clones in this sample may be carry-over from other donors' samples. The CDR3 runs from the conserved cysteine through the conserved F or W. D genes are given only for firm matches. Size values are once, few and many counts, or a class for expanded clones, and some rows have none.

clone_size d_call j_call v_call cdr3_aa cdr3_nt
many - TRBJ1-3 TRBV7-9 CASSRQSRVSGNTIYF TGTGCCAGCAGCAGGCAAAGCAGAGTCTCTGGAAACACCATATATTTT
many - TRBJ2-5 TRBV5-1 CASSRGFSETQYF TGCGCCAGCAGCCGAGGGTTCAGCGAGACCCAGTACTTC
many TRBD1 TRBJ2-1 TRBV20-1 CSARDSGQGNNEQFF TGCAGTGCTAGAGACTCGGGACAGGGAAACAATGAGCAGTTCTTC
many - TRBJ1-4 TRBV12-3/TRBV12-4 CASNPWGAGEKLFF TGTGCCAGCAACCCATGGGGGGCTGGGGAAAAACTGTTTTTT
- TRBD2 TRBJ2-1 TRBV6-6 CASSYPLGAGGRAEQFF TGTGCCAGCAGTTACCCCTTAGGGGCGGGGGGGAGGGCGGAGCAGTTCTTC
- - TRBJ1-1 TRBV25-1 CASSTTPDGTEAFF TGTGCCAGCAGTACGACTCCGGACGGGACTGAAGCTTTCTTT
many - TRBJ1-2 TRBV11-3 CASSLRGSGYGYTF TGTGCCAGCAGCTTGAGGGGTAGCGGCTATGGCTACACCTTC
- - TRBJ2-2 TRBV14 CACSQRPPSYGTGELFF TGTGCCTGCAGCCAACGGCCCCCCTCATATGGAACCGGGGAGCTGTTTTTT
many - TRBJ1-5 TRBV6-5 CASSHGQTQPQHF TGTGCCAGCAGTCACGGACAGACTCAGCCCCAGCATTTT
- TRBD2 TRBJ2-6 TRBV11-3 CASSPGEGKGFGANVLTF TGTGCCAGCAGCCCGGGGGAGGGGAAGGGCTTTGGGGCCAACGTCCTGACTTTC
many - TRBJ1-6 TRBV27 CASSFWGGNSPLHF TGTGCCAGCAGTTTTTGGGGGGGAAATTCACCCCTCCACTTT
many - TRBJ2-3 TRBV5-1 CASSLAVDETDTQYF TGCGCCAGCAGCTTGGCGGTCGATGAGACAGATACGCAGTATTTT
many TRBD1 TRBJ2-5 TRBV25-1 CASRRQGALQETQYF TGTGCCAGCAGGAGACAGGGGGCCCTCCAAGAGACCCAGTACTTC
many TRBD2 TRBJ2-7 TRBV3-1 CASSLGLASEQYF TGTGCCAGCAGCCTAGGACTAGCGAGCGAGCAGTACTTC
many TRBD1 TRBJ2-7 TRBV28 CASTSTGTGLLEQYF TGTGCCAGCACCTCAACCGGGACAGGGCTTCTTGAGCAGTACTTC
few - TRBJ2-1 TRBV3-1 CASSLTGTEQFF TGTGCCAGCAGCCTTACAGGGACTGAGCAGTTCTTC
many - TRBJ2-7 TRBV3-1 CASSQDISVAYEQYF TGTGCCAGCAGCCAAGATATAAGCGTCGCCTACGAGCAGTACTTC
many - TRBJ2-7 TRBV20-1 CSALPVFGDTYDRQYF TGCAGTGCCCTACCCGTGTTCGGGGACACCTACGATCGGCAGTACTTC
many - TRBJ2-1 TRBV5-5 CASSPTGEGNEQFF TGTGCCAGCAGCCCCACAGGGGAGGGCAATGAGCAGTTCTTC
- TRBD1 TRBJ1-4 TRBV12-5 CASGLGPLTATGAPATNEKLFF TGTGCTAGTGGTTTGGGACCCCTTACAGCTACAGGGGCGCCTGCAACTAATGAAAAACTGTTTTTT
many TRBD2 TRBJ2-5 TRBV20-1 CSAVAGGLETQYF TGCAGTGCAGTAGCGGGGGGGCTCGAGACCCAGTACTTC
many - TRBJ2-3 TRBV24-1 CATSDSGSADTQYF TGTGCCACCAGTGATTCAGGGTCAGCAGATACGCAGTATTTT
many - TRBJ2-5 TRBV7-8 CASSRYGNQETQYF TGTGCCAGCAGCCGTTACGGGAACCAAGAGACCCAGTACTTC
- - TRBJ1-2 TRBV7-9 CASRPGEGGYTF TGTGCCAGCAGGCCAGGGGAGGGGGGCTACACCTTC
many TRBD1 TRBJ2-5 TRBV7-3 CASSPTGHGLETQYF TGTGCCAGCAGCCCGACAGGGCATGGTTTGGAGACCCAGTACTTC
many TRBD2 TRBJ2-7 TRBV10-2 CASRGSGSDYEQYF TGCGCCAGCAGGGGTAGCGGGAGCGACTACGAGCAGTACTTC
many TRBD1 TRBJ1-5 TRBV10-3 CASRQGDQPQHF TGTGCCTCTCGACAGGGCGATCAGCCCCAGCATTTT
many TRBD1 TRBJ2-1 TRBV20-1 CSAVPGQEYNEQFF TGCAGTGCCGTTCCGGGACAGGAGTACAATGAGCAGTTCTTC
many - TRBJ2-2 TRBV5-1 CASGRTRNTGELFF TGCGCCAGCGGACGAACTAGGAACACCGGGGAGCTGTTTTTT
many TRBD1 TRBJ1-5 TRBV7-9 CASSPGQGSNQPQHF TGTGCCAGCAGCCCCGGACAGGGAAGCAATCAGCCCCAGCATTTT
many - TRBJ2-3 TRBV4-1 CASSQEGGSDTQYF TGCGCCAGCAGCCAAGAGGGGGGATCAGATACGCAGTATTTT
many TRBD2 TRBJ2-5 TRBV7-3 CASSLKGLASPQETQYF TGTGCCAGCAGCTTAAAGGGACTAGCGAGTCCCCAAGAGACCCAGTACTTC
many - TRBJ2-7 TRBV27 CASSHPGGSYEQYF TGTGCCAGCAGCCACCCCGGCGGTTCCTACGAGCAGTACTTC
- - TRBJ1-5 TRBV7-8 CASSLGVTGPQHF TGTGCCAGCAGCTTAGGGGTGACAGGGCCCCAGCATTTT
many TRBD2 TRBJ2-3 TRBV2 CASSDGLAGGRDTQYF TGTGCCAGCAGTGACGGACTAGCGGGAGGACGGGATACGCAGTATTTT
many - TRBJ2-5 TRBV20-1 CSAREVTQYF TGCAGTGCTAGAGAGGTGACCCAGTACTTC
many - TRBJ2-7 TRBV5-1 CASSLDTDLTGQYF TGCGCCAGCAGCTTGGATACGGACCTTACGGGGCAGTACTTC
many - TRBJ2-5 TRBV12-3/TRBV12-4 CASSLLGGAWETQYF TGTGCCAGCAGTTTACTTGGGGGGGCGTGGGAGACCCAGTACTTC